The present T cell receptor (beta chain) was sequenced within a study of blood T cell repertoires in COVID-19. The overall study: Acute and convalescent COVID-19 specimens originated in the United States, Italy and Spain. T cells, B-cell-depleted T cells, or PBMCs provided the cDNA or gDNA that served as material.

Germline loops: CDR1 MDHEN, CDR2 SYDVKM. With 4 bases clipped from V and 4 bases from J, the junction kept 5 bases outside the gene matches. The CDR3 is 14 amino acids. Authors' processing steps: Amplification from reference gene primers served as the basis for estimated nucleated cell counts. Repertoires were generated with immunoSEQ multiplex PCR, while TCRdb's copy carries only in-frame clones and drops some. D and trimming were read from the DNA, whereas the V and J calls and clone size are those reported in that table. The sample has around 67,000 clones, about 86% seen once. Specimen: peripheral blood. This sequence originates from a man aged 45-65 years with active COVID-19. This chain links TRBV28 with TRBJ1-2; the match to TRBD1 covers 8 bases. CDR3 in amino acids: CASSWTGILYGYTF. The CDR3 DNA reads as TGTGCCAGCAGTTGGACAGGGATCCTCTATGGCTACACCTTC.